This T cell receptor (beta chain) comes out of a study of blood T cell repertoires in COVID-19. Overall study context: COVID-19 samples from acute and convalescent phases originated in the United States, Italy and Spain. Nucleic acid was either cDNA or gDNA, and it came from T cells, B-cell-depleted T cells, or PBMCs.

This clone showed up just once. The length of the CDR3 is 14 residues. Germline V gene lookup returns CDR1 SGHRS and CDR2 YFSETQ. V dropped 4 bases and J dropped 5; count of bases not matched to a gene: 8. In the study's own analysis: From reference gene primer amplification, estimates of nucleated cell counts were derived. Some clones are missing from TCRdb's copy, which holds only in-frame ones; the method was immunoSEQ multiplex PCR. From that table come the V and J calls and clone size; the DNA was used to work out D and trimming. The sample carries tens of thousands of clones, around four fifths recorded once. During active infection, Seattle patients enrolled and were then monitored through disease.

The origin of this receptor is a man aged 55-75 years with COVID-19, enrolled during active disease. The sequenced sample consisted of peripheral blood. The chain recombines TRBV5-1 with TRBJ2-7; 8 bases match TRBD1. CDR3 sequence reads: CASSMAGQGDEQYF. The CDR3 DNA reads TGCGCCAGCAGCATGGCCGGACAGGGAGACGAGCAGTACTTC.